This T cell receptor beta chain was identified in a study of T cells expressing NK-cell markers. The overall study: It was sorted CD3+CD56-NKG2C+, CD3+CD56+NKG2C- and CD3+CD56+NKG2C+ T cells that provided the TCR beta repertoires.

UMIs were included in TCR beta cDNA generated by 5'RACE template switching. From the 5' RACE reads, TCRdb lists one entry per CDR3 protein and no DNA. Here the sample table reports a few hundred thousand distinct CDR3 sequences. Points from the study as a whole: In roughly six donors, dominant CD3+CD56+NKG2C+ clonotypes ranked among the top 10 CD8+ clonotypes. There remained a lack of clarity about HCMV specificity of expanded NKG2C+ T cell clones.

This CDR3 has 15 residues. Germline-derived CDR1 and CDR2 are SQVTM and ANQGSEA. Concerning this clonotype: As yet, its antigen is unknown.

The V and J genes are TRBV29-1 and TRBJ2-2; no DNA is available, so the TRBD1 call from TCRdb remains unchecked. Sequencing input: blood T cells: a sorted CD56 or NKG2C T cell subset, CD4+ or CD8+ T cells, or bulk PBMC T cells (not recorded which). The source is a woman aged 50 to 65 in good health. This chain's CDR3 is CSAHRGGSNTGELFF.